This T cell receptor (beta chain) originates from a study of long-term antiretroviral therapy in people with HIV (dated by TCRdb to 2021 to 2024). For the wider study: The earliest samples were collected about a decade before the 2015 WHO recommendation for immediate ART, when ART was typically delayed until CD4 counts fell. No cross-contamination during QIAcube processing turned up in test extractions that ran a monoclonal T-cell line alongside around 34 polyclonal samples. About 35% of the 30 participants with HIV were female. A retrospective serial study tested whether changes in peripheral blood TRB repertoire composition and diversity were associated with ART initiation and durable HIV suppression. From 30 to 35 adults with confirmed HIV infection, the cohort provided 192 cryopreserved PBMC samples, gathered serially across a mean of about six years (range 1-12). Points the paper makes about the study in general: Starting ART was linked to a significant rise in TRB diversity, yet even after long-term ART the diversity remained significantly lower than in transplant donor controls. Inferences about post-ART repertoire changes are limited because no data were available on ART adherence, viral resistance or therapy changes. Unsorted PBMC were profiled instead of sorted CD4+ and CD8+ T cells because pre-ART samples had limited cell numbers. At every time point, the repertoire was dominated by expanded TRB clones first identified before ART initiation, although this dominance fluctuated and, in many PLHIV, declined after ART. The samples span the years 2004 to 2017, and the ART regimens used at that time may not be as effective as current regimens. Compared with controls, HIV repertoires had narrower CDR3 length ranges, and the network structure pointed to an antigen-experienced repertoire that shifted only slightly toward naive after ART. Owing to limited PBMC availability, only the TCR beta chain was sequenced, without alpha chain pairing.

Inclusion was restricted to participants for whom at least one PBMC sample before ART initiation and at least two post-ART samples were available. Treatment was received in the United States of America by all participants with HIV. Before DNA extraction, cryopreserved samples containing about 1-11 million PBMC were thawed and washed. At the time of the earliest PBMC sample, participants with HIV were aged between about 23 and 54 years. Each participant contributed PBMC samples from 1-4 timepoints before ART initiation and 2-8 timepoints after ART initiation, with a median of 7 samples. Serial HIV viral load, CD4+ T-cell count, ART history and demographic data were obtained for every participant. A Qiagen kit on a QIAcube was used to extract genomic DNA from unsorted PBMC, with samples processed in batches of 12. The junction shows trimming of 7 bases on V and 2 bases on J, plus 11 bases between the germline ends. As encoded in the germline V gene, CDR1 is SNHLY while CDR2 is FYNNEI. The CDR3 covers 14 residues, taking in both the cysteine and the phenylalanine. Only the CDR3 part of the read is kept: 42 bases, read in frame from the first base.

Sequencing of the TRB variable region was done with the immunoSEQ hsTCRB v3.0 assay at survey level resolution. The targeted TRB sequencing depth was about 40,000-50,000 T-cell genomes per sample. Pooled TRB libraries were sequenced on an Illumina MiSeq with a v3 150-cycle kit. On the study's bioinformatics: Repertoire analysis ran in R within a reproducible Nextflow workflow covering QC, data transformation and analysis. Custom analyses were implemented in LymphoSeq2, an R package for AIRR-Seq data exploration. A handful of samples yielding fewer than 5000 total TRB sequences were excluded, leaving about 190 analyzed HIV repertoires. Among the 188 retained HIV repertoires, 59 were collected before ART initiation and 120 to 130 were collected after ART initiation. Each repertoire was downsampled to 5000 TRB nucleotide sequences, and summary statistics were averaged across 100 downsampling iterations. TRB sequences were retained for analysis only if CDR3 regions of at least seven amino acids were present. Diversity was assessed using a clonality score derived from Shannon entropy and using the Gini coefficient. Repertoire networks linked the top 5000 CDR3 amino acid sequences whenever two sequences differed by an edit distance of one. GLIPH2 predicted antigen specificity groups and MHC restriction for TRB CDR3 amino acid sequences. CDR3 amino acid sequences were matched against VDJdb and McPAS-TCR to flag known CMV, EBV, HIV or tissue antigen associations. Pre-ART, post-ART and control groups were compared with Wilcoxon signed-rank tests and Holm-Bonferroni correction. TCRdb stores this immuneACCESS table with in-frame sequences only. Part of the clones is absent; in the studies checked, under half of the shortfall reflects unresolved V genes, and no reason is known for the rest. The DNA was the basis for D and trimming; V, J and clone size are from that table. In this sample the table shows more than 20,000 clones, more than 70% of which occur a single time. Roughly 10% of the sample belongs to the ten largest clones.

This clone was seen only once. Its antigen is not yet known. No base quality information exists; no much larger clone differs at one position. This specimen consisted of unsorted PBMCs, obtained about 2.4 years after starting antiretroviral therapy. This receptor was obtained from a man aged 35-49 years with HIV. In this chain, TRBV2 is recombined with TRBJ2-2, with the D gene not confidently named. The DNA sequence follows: TGTGCCAGCAATATCAAATCTAACACCGGGGAGCTGTTTTTT. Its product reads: CASNIKSNTGELFF.